What follows are 11 T cell receptor beta chains derived from one specimen sequenced in a study of radiotherapy plus CTLA-4 blockade in lung cancer. Sequencing was performed with immunoSEQ multiplex PCR; in TCRdb, only in-frame clones are kept and a portion is missing. The sample consists of 84,000 or so clones, approximately 82% of them appearing once. The material sequenced was peripheral blood, taken from a patient treated with radiotherapy plus ipilimumab. The receptors here all came from a human donor with non-small cell lung cancer that progressed on radiotherapy plus ipilimumab.

On this clone: Other DNA sequences in this specimen translate into the identical CDR3. This chain joins TRBV5-4 and TRBJ1-1; D gene ambiguous. Germline values: CDR1 SGHNT, CDR2 YYREEE (reference sequence). This CDR3 comprises 12 residues. V lost 0 bases, J lost 7 bases, and 7 bases lay in between. As DNA, the CDR3 is TGTGCCAGCAGCTTGGAGCAGGTTGAAGCTTTCTTT. Translated, it gives CASSLEQVEAFF.

CDR3 bases: TGTGCCAGCAGCCGAGCGGGAGGATTCTACGAGCAGTACTTC. Its protein is CASSRAGGFYEQYF. V and J are TRBV6-5 and TRBJ2-7; TRBD2 matches 9 bases. CDR1 and CDR2 from the germline V gene are MNHEY and SVGAGI. The trim removed 6 bases at V and 3 bases at J, leaving 6 bases unmatched. This CDR3 spans 14 amino acids.

The gene calls are TRBV19 and TRBJ2-4, with 8 bases matching TRBD2. This CDR3 has 14 residues. CDR1 is LNHDA, CDR2 SQIVND, per germline (reference sequence). The ends lost 6 bases at V and 4 bases at J; junction bases unmatched: 5. The CDR3 reads CASSFTSGKNIQYF. The CDR3 DNA reads as TGTGCCAGTAGCTTCACTAGCGGAAAAAACATTCAGTACTTC.

The rearrangement uses TRBV5-4 and TRBJ2-5, with 9 bases matching TRBD2. This CDR3 spans 14 amino acids. With 4 bases clipped from V and 3 bases from J, the junction kept 4 bases outside the gene matches. Germline CDR1 reads SGHNT; CDR2 reads YYREEE (reference sequence). The CDR3 coding sequence is TGTGCCAGCAGCCGCGGGGGGGCTGAAGAGACCCAGTACTTC. This codes for CASSRGGAEETQYF.

The chain is built from TRBV4-1 and TRBJ2-5; D perhaps matches TRBD2 (5 bases). The CDR3 has 13 residues. Trimming left V 0 bases short and J 9 bases short, with 11 bases between. CDR1 and CDR2 from the germline V gene are MGHRA and YSYEKL. DNA for the CDR3: TGCGCCAGCAGCCAAGATGAGAGAGCGGCCCAGTACTTC. This gives the protein CASSQDERAAQYF.

The V gene is TRBV27, the J gene TRBJ2-7; no definite D call. The germline V and J ends were trimmed by 0 bases and 2 bases, with 5 bases remaining between them. Germline loops: CDR1 MNHEY, CDR2 SMNVEV (reference sequence). The CDR3 is made up of 13 amino acids. The CDR3: CASSLSRPYEQYF. CDR3 nucleotide sequence: TGTGCCAGCAGTTTATCGAGACCCTACGAGCAGTACTTC.

The V gene is TRBV23-1, the J gene TRBJ2-7, with 7 nucleotides matching TRBD1. TRBV23-1 is an ORF for which the function is uncertain. CDR3 length: 15 amino acids. Trimming cost V 0 bases and J 3 bases; bases outside gene matches: 5. CDR3 in DNA: TGCGCCAGCAGTCAATCCCCGACAGGGAACTACGAGCAGTACTTC. Protein sequence: CASSQSPTGNYEQYF.

The V and J genes are TRBV29-1 and TRBJ2-3; D remains unclear. The CDR3 loop spans 13 amino acids. The ends were cut back, 5 bases at V and 2 bases at J, with 11 bases in the middle. Germline CDR1 is SQVTM and CDR2 is ANQGSEA. In DNA, the CDR3 is TGCAGCGTTACGCAGCCCAACACAGATACGCAGTATTTT. Its protein product is CSVTQPNTDTQYF.

The chain has TRBV5-4 and TRBJ2-5; D remains unclear. V dropped 2 bases and J dropped 5 bases, with 7 bases sitting between them. CDR3 length: 12 amino acids. Germline CDR1 SGHNT, CDR2 YYREEE (reference sequence). The DNA for the CDR3 is TGTGCCAGCAGCTTTGTCGCTGAGACCCAGTACTTC. Amino acids: CASSFVAETQYF.

The chain is built from TRBV2 and TRBJ1-2, with a tentative D call TRBD1 (5 bases). Germline CDR1 SNHLY, CDR2 FYNNEI. The CDR3 has 17 residues. V was pared by 6 bases and J by 0 bases, with 20 bases between. The CDR3 protein is CASSPRMRTTPNYGYTF. The CDR3 nucleotides read TGTGCCAGCAGCCCGAGGATGAGGACAACTCCTAACTATGGCTACACCTTC.

The CDR3 loop reads CASSLLVASGGNEQFF. The CDR3 coding sequence is TGTGCCAGCAGCTTGTTGGTGGCTAGCGGAGGCAATGAGCAGTTCTTC. The chain uses TRBV7-6 and TRBJ2-1; 7 bases are a match to TRBD2. The CDR3 contains 16 residues. Losses at the gene ends were 3 bases for V and 6 bases for J; bases not matched to a gene: 11. The germline CDR1 and CDR2 sequences are SGHVS and FNYEAQ.